The text below deals with one T cell receptor beta chain. This sample is part of a study of shared T cell receptors in the human thymus. V lost 0 bases, J lost 6 bases, and 1 base stayed unmatched. From germline, CDR1 is LGHNT and CDR2 FRNRAP. The CDR3 runs to 14 residues. Sequenced by immunoSEQ multiplex PCR; TCRdb stores in-frame clones only, minus some. The data show about 610,000 clones, with 70% to 90% seen just once and around 0.01% held by the top ten. This same sample was also part of a study on human thymus T cells. From that second work: Immunologically healthy infants in Finland undergoing congenital heart defect surgery were the donors. Thymic material originated from resections removed in the course of corrective heart surgery. Repertoires from thymus and blood appeared to show biased V and J gene usage. Related research has reported that thymic repertoires overlap highly among unrelated individuals.

The chain combines TRBV12-5 with TRBJ1-2, with 10 positions matching TRBD1. The specimen was thymocytes. This clonotype originated in a boy less than two years old with a congenital heart defect. CDR3 in DNA: TGTGCTAGTGGTTTGGTAGGGACAGGGGATGGCTACACCTTC. This sequence encodes CASGLVGTGDGYTF.